This T cell receptor beta chain stems from a study of cytomegalovirus exposure and HLA in healthy donors. General study results and limits: Across donors, most TCRs were seen rarely, yet some public ones were widespread.

To note about this clone: The antigen is undetermined.

Both 60 Vbeta primers and 13 Jbeta primers went into the PCR. Generated by immunoSEQ multiplex PCR, the TCRdb table keeps only in-frame clones and is missing some. This table has about 94,000 clones, more than 75% appearing once. This CDR3 is 15 amino acids long. Germline lookup yields CDR1 SGDLS and CDR2 YYNGEE. J gave up 10 bases and V 0 bases, and 5 bases lay outside the gene matches. V is TRBV9 and J is TRBJ2-1, with 12 nucleotides matching TRBD2. What was sequenced was PBMCs. The sequence came from a human donor in good health. In DNA form, the CDR3 reads TGTGCCAGCAGCGTAGAGCCCCTAGCGGGGGGGGAGCAGTTCTTC. It specifies CASSVEPLAGGEQFF.